The 17 T cell receptor beta chains below come from one sample, sequenced in a study of blood T cell repertoires in COVID-19. Data came from immunoSEQ multiplex PCR; TCRdb stores just in-frame clones and leaves some out. The sample has some 220,000 clones, around 85% seen once; the top ten hold 3% to 3.5%. The specimen sequenced was PBMCs or T cells enriched from blood (not recorded which). The receptors derive from a woman aged 45-59 years in a cohort exposed to, infected with or recovered from COVID-19 (not recorded which).

The chain recombines TRBV5-1 with TRBJ2-3; no clear D gene. The length of the CDR3 is 17 residues. Germline values: CDR1 SGHRS, CDR2 YFSETQ. V gave up 0 bases and J gave up 0 bases, with 14 bases separating them. CDR3 sequence: CASSLEVVLSSTDTQYF. The CDR3 coding sequence is TGCGCCAGCAGCTTGGAGGTCGTACTATCTAGCACAGATACGCAGTATTTT.

This chain uses TRBV18 with TRBJ1-3; 8 nucleotides match TRBD1. The CDR3 runs to 15 residues. Germline CDR1 and CDR2: KGHSH and LQKENI. The V gene end was trimmed by 3 bases and the J gene end by 4 bases; junction bases not matched to a gene: 5. CDR3 coding DNA: TGTGCCAGCTCACCCCAGGGGGCCGTAGGAAACACCATATATTTT. It yields the protein CASSPQGAVGNTIYF.

This sequence joins TRBV11-1 and TRBJ2-7; the match to TRBD1 covers 7 bases. Losses at the gene ends were 5 bases for V and 7 bases for J; bases not matched to a gene: 8. The CDR3 has 13 amino acids. Germline-derived CDR1 and CDR2 are SGHAT and FQDESV (reference sequence). The CDR3 spells CASSQDRAGEQYF. The CDR3 DNA reads TGTGCCAGCAGCCAAGACAGGGCAGGAGAGCAGTACTTC.

The chain combines TRBV19 with TRBJ2-1, with TRBD1 matching over 7 bases. Per the germline V gene, CDR1 is LNHDA and CDR2 is SQIVND (reference sequence). J gave up 5 bases and V 3 bases, and 4 bases lay outside the gene matches. The CDR3 extends over 14 amino acids. The CDR3: CASSMFGTDNEQFF. CDR3 bases: TGTGCCAGTAGTATGTTTGGGACAGACAATGAGCAGTTCTTC.

The chain couples TRBV28 to TRBJ1-2; D is undetermined. V was clipped by 4 bases and J by 3 bases, with 9 bases between them. The germline gives CDR1 MDHEN, CDR2 SYDVKM. The CDR3 totals 13 residues. The CDR3 coding sequence is TGTGCCAGCAGTTCCCTCCGGGACTATGGCTACACCTTC. Protein sequence: CASSSLRDYGYTF.

This chain uses TRBV5-4 with TRBJ1-2; 9 positions match TRBD1. The V segment lost 4 bases and the J segment 2 bases; nucleotides outside the gene matches: 6. In germline, CDR1 is SGHNT, CDR2 YYREEE (reference sequence). The CDR3 runs 15 residues. DNA for the CDR3: TGTGCCAGCAGCGGGAGGACAGGGGCGAACTATGGCTACACCTTC. Translating it yields CASSGRTGANYGYTF. Full variable domain (rest looked up from reference TRBV5-4 and TRBJ1-2): ETGVTQSPTHLIKTRGQQVTLRCSSQSGHNTVSWYQQALGQGPQFIFQYYREEENGRGNFPPRFSGLQFPNYSSELNVNALELDDSALYLCASSGRTGANYGYTFGSGTRLTVV.

The chain links TRBV28 to TRBJ1-3; the match to TRBD1 covers 9 bases. The CDR3 runs 16 residues. CDR1 and CDR2 (germline): MDHEN, SYDVKM. The trim removed 3 bases at V and 7 bases at J, leaving 10 bases unmatched. The CDR3 reads CASSFGQQGAGNTIYF. The CDR3 DNA reads TGTGCCAGCAGTTTCGGGCAACAGGGGGCCGGGAACACCATATATTTT.

The genes are TRBV4-3 and TRBJ2-2; the match to TRBD2 covers 8 bases. Trimming took 4 bases from V and 6 from J; bases not matched to a gene: 10. The CDR3 covers 16 residues. Germline V lookup: CDR1 LGHNA, CDR2 YSLEER. CDR3: CASSPLTGGAPGELFF. CDR3 sequence (DNA): TGCGCCAGCAGCCCTCTTACCGGGGGGGCCCCCGGGGAGCTGTTTTTT.

The gene calls are TRBV29-1 and TRBJ2-4, with 11 bases identical to TRBD2. The germline CDR1 and CDR2 sequences are SQVTM and ANQGSEA. The CDR3 extends over 14 amino acids. The V gene end was trimmed by 3 bases and the J gene end by 8 bases; junction bases not matched to a gene: 6. As DNA, the CDR3 is TGCAGCGTTGAGATAGCGGGGGGGCGTGACATTCAGTACTTC. Translated: CSVEIAGGRDIQYF. The variable domain in full, completed from reference TRBV29-1 and TRBJ2-4, reads SAVISQKPSRDICQRGTSLTIQCQVDSQVTMMFWYRQQPGQSLTLIATANQGSEATYESGFVIDKFPISRPNLTFSTLTVSNMSPEDSSIYLCSVEIAGGRDIQYFGAGTRLSVL.

The chain combines TRBV29-1 with TRBJ1-1; D is perhaps TRBD1 (6 bases). This CDR3 region has 11 residues. Deletions cut 7 bases from V and 4 bases from J, with 10 bases between. Germline-derived CDR1 and CDR2 are SQVTM and ANQGSEA. Written as DNA, the CDR3 is TGCAGCGCATCAGGGGTCACTGAAGCTTTCTTT. Translated: CSASGVTEAFF.

This clone was counted a few times. The J gene is TRBJ1-1, the V gene TRBV5-1; D perhaps matches TRBD1 (5 bases). The CDR3 contains 15 residues. Trimming removed 4 bases from V and 1 base from J, with 14 bases in between. In germline, CDR1 is SGHRS, CDR2 YFSETQ. CDR3 DNA: TGCGCCAGCAGCAGAGGCTTAGGACAGAACACTGAAGCTTTCTTT. It codes for CASSRGLGQNTEAFF.

The gene calls are TRBV7-8 and TRBJ1-5, with a tentative D call TRBD1 (5 bases). Trimming took off 3 bases at V and 0 bases at J, with 9 bases between the two ends. The germline V gene has CDR1 SGHVS and CDR2 FQNEAQ. The CDR3 consists of 15 residues. The CDR3 DNA reads as TGTGCCAGCAGCTTCGGGGGACTTAGCAATCAGCCCCAGCATTTT. It encodes CASSFGGLSNQPQHF.

Here the CDR3 DNA reads TGTGCCAGCAGCTTAAGGGGCGCCGATGAAAAACTGTTTTTT. Its protein is CASSLRGADEKLFF. The chain joins TRBV7-2 to TRBJ1-4, with a tentative D call TRBD1 (5 bases). This CDR3 region has 14 residues. From germline, CDR1 is SGHTA and CDR2 FQGNSA. The V end lost 2 bases, the J end lost 6 bases, and 10 bases lay between the germline ends. Combining the CDR3 with reference TRBV7-2 and TRBJ1-4 gives the whole variable domain GAGVSQSPSNKVTEKGKDVELRCDPISGHTALYWYRQSLGQGLEFLIYFQGNSAPDKSGLPSDRFSAERTGGSVSTLTIQRTQQEDSAVYLCASSLRGADEKLFFGSGTQLSVL.

The chain joins TRBV4-2 to TRBJ2-7; 7 nucleotides align to TRBD2. The CDR3 has 16 residues. CDR1 and CDR2 (germline): LGHNA, YNFKEQ. J was trimmed by 5 bases and V by 0 bases; bases with no gene match: 10. In DNA, the CDR3 is TGTGCCAGCAGCCAAGATGGGACGGGGGGACCCCACGAGCAGTACTTC. This gives the protein CASSQDGTGGPHEQYF.

V usage is TRBV18 and J usage is TRBJ1-2, with 7 nucleotides matching TRBD1. V lost 2 bases, J lost 8 bases, and 14 bases stayed unmatched. This CDR3 contains 16 residues. The germline V gene has CDR1 KGHSH and CDR2 LQKENI. CDR3 residues: CASSPSGQAVFVGYTF. CDR3 bases: TGTGCCAGCTCACCATCTGGACAGGCGGTTTTTGTGGGCTACACCTTC. Complete variable domain (other parts from reference TRBV18 and TRBJ1-2): NAGVMQNPRHLVRRRGQEARLRCSPMKGHSHVYWYRQLPEEGLKFMVYLQKENIIDESGMPKERFSAEFPKEGPSILRIQQVVRGDSAAYFCASSPSGQAVFVGYTFGSGTRLTVV.

The V gene is TRBV15, the J gene TRBJ1-4; D is possibly TRBD1 (5 bases). The CDR3 is made up of 14 amino acids. The germline V gene encodes CDR1 LNHNV and CDR2 YYDKDF (reference sequence). Trimming cost V 5 bases and J 7 bases, with 14 bases left between them. The CDR3 here is CATSLGEGGEKLFF. DNA of the CDR3: TGTGCCACCAGCTTAGGGGAGGGAGGTGAAAAACTGTTTTTT.

The chain employs TRBV6-5 and TRBJ1-5, with D possibly matching TRBD1 (6 bases). The CDR3 spans 13 residues. The germline V gene has CDR1 MNHEY and CDR2 SVGAGI. V dropped 6 bases and J dropped 4 bases, with 10 bases sitting between them. CDR3 DNA: TGTGCCAGCAGAAGGGGGTGGAATCAGCCCCAGCATTTT. Translated: CASRRGWNQPQHF.